This T cell receptor beta chain was sequenced for a study of memory CD4+ T cells and cytomegalovirus serostatus. Generated by immunoSEQ multiplex PCR, the TCRdb table keeps only in-frame clones and is missing some. The sample holds under 45,000 clones, roughly four fifths seen once. Single viable CD3+CD4+CD8-CD45RO+ cells were sorted as the memory CD4+ T cells. CMV serostatus came from serum IgG against pp150, pp28, p38, p52. The sample holds one count of this clone. What it binds is unknown. Study results and caveats: Suggested: most of the CMV-linked TCR signature lies in CD4+ memory cells. CMV serostatus prediction reached median AUC around 0.95, or 0.9 with US-trained model.

Germline CDR1 is MNHEY and CDR2 is SMNVEV (reference sequence). V was shortened by 6 bases and J by 4 bases, with 19 bases between the two germline ends. The CDR3 has 16 amino acids. The chain uses TRBV27 and TRBJ2-1, with D possibly being TRBD2 (7 bases). The receptor was derived from an adult in good health and CMV-seronegative. Sample: memory CD4+ T cells from blood. The CDR3 DNA sequence: TGTGCCAGCAGGACGCCCCGGGGGGCGCAGTACAATGAGCAGTTCTTC. Translated, it gives CASRTPRGAQYNEQFF.